The 19 T cell receptor beta chains below were found in one sample sequenced in a study of metastatic and nonmetastatic thyroid tumors. TCRdb reanalyzed the PCR reads via MiXCR. The data contain about 17,000 clones, roughly 24% of them singletons. Ahead of thyroid surgery, no patient had received treatment of any kind. Material for sequencing was tumor tissue. These receptors originate from a female donor with papillary thyroid cancer or a benign thyroid nodule (not recorded which). Some clones in this sample may be carry-over from other donors' samples.

This clone showed up many times. The V and J genes are TRBV2 and TRBJ1-3; D gene uncertain. Trimming took off 4 bases at V and 4 bases at J, with 8 bases between the two ends. In germline, CDR1 is SNHLY, CDR2 FYNNEI. The CDR3 spans 13 residues. The CDR3: CASSVGEGNTIYF. DNA of the CDR3: TGTGCCAGCAGTGTCGGGGAAGGAAACACCATATATTTT.

The chain carries TRBV20-1 and TRBJ2-1; D might be TRBD2 (6 bases). This CDR3 region has 15 residues. Trimming left V 6 bases short and J 5 bases short, with 20 bases between. Per the germline V gene, CDR1 is DFQATT and CDR2 is SNEGSKA (reference sequence). CDR3 sequence reads: CSASSGRGLDNEQFF. CDR3 bases: TGCAGTGCCTCGAGTGGTCGGGGGTTAGACAATGAGCAGTTCTTC.

This clone is judged medium-sized (0.01 to 0.1%). The chain carries TRBV11-3 and TRBJ1-1, with a weak D call TRBD1 (6 bases). This CDR3 is built from 14 residues. Germline V gene data show CDR1 as SGHNT and CDR2 as YENEEA. Trimming removed 3 bases from V and 2 bases from J, with 10 bases in between. CDR3 in DNA: TGTGCCAGCAGCTTCGACAGGCACAACACTGAAGCTTTCTTT. The encoded protein is CASSFDRHNTEAFF.

The CDR3 region is CASGQARSSGYEQYF. DNA of the CDR3: TGCGCCAGCGGACAAGCCAGGAGCAGCGGCTACGAGCAGTACTTC. The V call is TRBV4-1, the J call TRBJ2-7; perhaps D is TRBD1 or TRBD2 (5 bases each). The germline CDR1 and CDR2 sequences are MGHRA and YSYEKL. CDR3 size: 15 residues. V lost 8 bases and J 3 bases, leaving 20 bases between the germline ends.

This clone was observed at least ten times. The chain has TRBV18 and TRBJ2-2, with TRBD2 as a possible D gene (5 bases). Germline V gene lookup returns CDR1 KGHSH and CDR2 LQKENI. V shed 5 bases and J shed 5 bases, with 18 bases lying between them. This CDR3 has 16 amino acids. The CDR3 reads CASSTGRAALTGELFF. The CDR3 coding sequence is TGTGCCAGCTCAACGGGGAGAGCCGCATTAACCGGGGAGCTGTTTTTT.

On this clone itself: The junction differs from germline at one of its ends, possibly a read error. V usage is TRBV2 and J usage is TRBJ2-7, with no clear D. This CDR3 contains 12 residues. CDR1 SNHLY and CDR2 FYNNEI come from the germline V gene. The CDR3 nucleotides read TGTGCCAGCAGGGGCAGAACCTACGAGAAGTACTTC. Protein: CASRGRTYEKYF. The variable domain in full, with the rest retrieved from reference TRBV2 and TRBJ2-7, is EPEVTQTPSHQVTQMGQEVILRCVPISNHLYFYWYRQILGQKVEFLVSFYNNEISEKSEIFDDQFSVERPDGSNFTLKIRSTKLEDSAMYFCASRGRTYEKYFGPGTRLTVT.

This clone was observed many times. Other DNA sequences in this specimen translate into the identical CDR3. The rearrangement links TRBV12-5 to TRBJ2-7; perhaps TRBD1 as D (6 bases). The V gene's germline CDR1 is LGHNT and CDR2 FRNRAP. The V and J ends lost 2 bases and 2 bases respectively, with 10 bases between them. The CDR3 is 14 amino acids. CDR3 coding DNA: TGTGCTAGTGGTTTGACAGGGCCCCCCTACGAGCAGTACTTC. Residues: CASGLTGPPYEQYF.

This clone was seen at least ten times. The rearrangement joins TRBV20-1 to TRBJ2-3, with TRBD1 identical over 11 bases. The J segment lost 4 bases and the V segment lost 6 bases, leaving 6 bases of the junction unmatched. The CDR3 runs 14 residues. From germline, CDR1 is DFQATT and CDR2 SNEGSKA (reference sequence). CDR3 DNA sequence: TGCAGTGCCCGGAGGGACAGGGGGGCAGATACGCAGTATTTT. Amino acid sequence: CSARRDRGADTQYF.

The gene calls are TRBV7-8 and TRBJ2-3; D uncertain. Deletions cut 3 bases from V and 4 bases from J, with 17 bases between. The CDR3 totals 16 residues. Germline CDR1 and CDR2: SGHVS and FQNEAQ. CDR3 region: CASSFFKISGADTQYF. The DNA for the CDR3 is TGTGCCAGCAGCTTCTTCAAAATATCGGGCGCAGATACGCAGTATTTT.

About this clone itself: Compared with germline, one end of the junction differs, possibly owing to a read error. V gene TRBV6-1 combines with J gene TRBJ1-5; 7 bases are shared with TRBD1. This CDR3 is built from 14 residues. Germline V gene lookup returns CDR1 MNHNS and CDR2 SASEGT. This CDR3 is CAGSVQGGVQPQHF. CDR3 nucleotides: TGTGCCGGCAGCGTCCAGGGGGGCGTCCAGCCCCAGCATTTT.

Relative to its sample, this clone is medium-sized (0.01 to 0.1%). The V and J genes are TRBV11-2 and TRBJ2-7; TRBD1 is a possible D gene (6 bases). In germline, CDR1 is SGHAT, CDR2 FQNNGV. The CDR3 is 14 residues long. Trimming removed 11 bases from V and 0 bases from J, with 17 bases in between. Here the CDR3 reads CAAKMGASSYEQYF. CDR3 in DNA: TGTGCCGCAAAAATGGGGGCTAGCTCCTACGAGCAGTACTTC.

Concerning this clone: A much larger clone lies one base from this, so it may be a read error. The rearrangement links TRBV14 to TRBJ2-7; 11 bases map to TRBD1. V shed 1 base, J shed 3 bases, and the junction held 5 bases outside the gene matches. The germline CDR1 and CDR2 sequences are SGHDN and FVKESK. The CDR3 consists of 16 residues. The CDR3, as DNA: TGTGCCAGCAGCCAAGCTGGGGACAGGGGGTTCTACGAGCAGTACTTC. This gives the protein CASSQAGDRGFYEQYF.

The chain uses TRBV5-1 and TRBJ1-1; D ambiguous. Germline values: CDR1 SGHRS, CDR2 YFSETQ. The V gene lost 0 bases and the J gene lost 0 bases, with 9 bases spanning the gap. The CDR3 runs to 15 residues. CDR3 sequence (DNA): TGCGCCAGCAGCTTGGGGGTTAACATGAACACTGAAGCTTTCTTT. Translated: CASSLGVNMNTEAFF.

This clone was found many times. The chain employs TRBV12-3 or TRBV12-4 and TRBJ2-3; D unclear. The V end lost 4 bases, the J end lost 0 bases, and 8 bases lay between the germline ends. CDR3 length equals 14 residues. The CDR3: CASSSQPSTDTQYF. CDR3 nucleotides: TGTGCCAGCAGTTCTCAACCTAGCACAGATACGCAGTATTTT.

This clone was detected many times. This chain links TRBV7-8 with TRBJ2-5; the D is unclear. Germline CDR1 is SGHVS and CDR2 is FQNEAQ. The CDR3 runs 16 residues. Deletions cut 3 bases from V and 4 bases from J, with 18 bases between. CDR3 region: CASSLLKAGLRETQYF. CDR3 nucleotide sequence: TGTGCCAGCAGCTTGTTAAAGGCTGGGTTAAGAGAGACCCAGTACTTC. The complete variable domain, with remaining parts taken from reference TRBV7-8 and TRBJ2-5, reads GAGVSQSPRYKVAKRGQDVALRCDPISGHVSLFWYQQALGQGPEFLTYFQNEAQLDKSGLPSDRFFAERPEGSVSTLKIQRTQQEDSAVYLCASSLLKAGLRETQYFGPGTRLLVL.

This chain links TRBV28 with TRBJ1-5; TRBD1 aligns across 7 bases. This CDR3 comprises 15 residues. The V gene's germline CDR1 is MDHEN and CDR2 SYDVKM. V was clipped by 5 bases and J by 2 bases; unmatched bases: 6. CDR3 coding DNA: TGTGCCAGCAGTACACGACAGGGTGGCAATCAGCCCCAGCATTTT. This encodes CASSTRQGGNQPQHF. The full variable domain, with the rest looked up from reference TRBV28 and TRBJ1-5, is DVKVTQSSRYLVKRTGEKVFLECVQDMDHENMFWYRQDPGLGLRLIYFSYDVKMKEKGDIPEGYSVSREKKERFSLILESASTNQTSMYLCASSTRQGGNQPQHFGDGTRLSIL.

The gene calls are TRBV11-2 and TRBJ2-1, with 11 bases fitting TRBD1. This CDR3 spans 17 amino acids. The V gene end was trimmed by 7 bases and the J gene end by 5 bases; junction bases not matched to a gene: 13. The germline V gene has CDR1 SGHAT and CDR2 FQNNGV. CDR3 amino acids: CASNPGKWDRGDNEQFF. For the CDR3, the DNA is TGTGCCAGCAACCCTGGGAAATGGGACAGGGGGGACAATGAGCAGTTCTTC.

Ten or more counts support this clone. The junction shows a germline mismatch at one end, possibly a read error. The CDR3 DNA is TGTGCCAGCAGTGAAAACGGGGGACAGGGAGGTGGAAACATCATATATTTT. This encodes CASSENGGQGGGNIIYF. The chain joins TRBV2 to TRBJ1-3; the match to TRBD1 covers 9 bases. CDR1 SNHLY and CDR2 FYNNEI come from the germline V gene. This CDR3 is 17 amino acids long.

This clone has a count of ten or more. The chain carries TRBV10-1 and TRBJ2-1; 10 bases line up with TRBD2. This CDR3 contains 14 residues. The trim removed 2 bases at V and 10 bases at J, leaving 5 bases unmatched. Germline V CDR1 and CDR2: WNHNN, SYGVQD (reference sequence). Here the CDR3 DNA reads TGCGCCAGCAGTGAGCTAGCGGGAGATAGCGAGCAGTTCTTC. As protein: CASSELAGDSEQFF.